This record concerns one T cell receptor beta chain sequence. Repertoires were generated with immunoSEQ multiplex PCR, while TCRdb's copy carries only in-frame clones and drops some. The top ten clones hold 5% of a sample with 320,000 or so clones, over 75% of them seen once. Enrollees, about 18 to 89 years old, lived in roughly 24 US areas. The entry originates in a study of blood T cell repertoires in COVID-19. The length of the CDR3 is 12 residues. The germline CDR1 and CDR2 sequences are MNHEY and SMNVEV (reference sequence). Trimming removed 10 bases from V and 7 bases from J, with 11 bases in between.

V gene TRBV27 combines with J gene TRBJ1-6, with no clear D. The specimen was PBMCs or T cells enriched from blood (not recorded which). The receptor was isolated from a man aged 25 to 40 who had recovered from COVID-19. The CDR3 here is CATSRANSPLHF. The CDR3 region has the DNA TGTGCCACCTCTCGCGCCAATTCACCCCTCCACTTT.